One sample yielded the 30 T cell receptor beta chains listed below, sequenced in a study of shared clonotypes between healthy human individuals. CD8 cells regarded as naive lacked CD45RO, were positively chosen for CCR7, and omitted terminally differentiated effector memory CD45RA+ cells. Repertoires were generated with immunoSEQ multiplex PCR, while TCRdb's copy carries only in-frame clones and drops some. The sample records about 590,000 clones, roughly 95% being singletons. Sequenced input: naive CD8+ T cells sorted from blood. The source is a woman aged 25 to 39 in good health.

The chain uses TRBV10-1 and TRBJ2-1; maybe TRBD2 (6 bases). Germline V lookup: CDR1 WNHNN, CDR2 SYGVQD (reference sequence). The V gene lost 0 bases and the J gene lost 0 bases, with 12 bases spanning the gap. The CDR3 is 17 amino acids. The CDR3 reads CASSESVAESSYNEQFF. Written as DNA, the CDR3 is TGCGCCAGCAGTGAGTCTGTAGCGGAGAGCTCCTACAATGAGCAGTTCTTC.

The chain joins TRBV5-4 to TRBJ1-4, with D possibly TRBD1 on 6 matching bases. The V and J ends lost 4 bases and 0 bases respectively, with 13 bases between them. The CDR3 loop spans 16 amino acids. Germline CDR1 SGHNT, CDR2 YYREEE (reference sequence). The CDR3 DNA reads as TGTGCCAGCAGCACCACAGGGAAAACAACTAATGAAAAACTGTTTTTT. Translating gives CASSTTGKTTNEKLFF.

In its sample, this clone was seen once. The chain links TRBV2 to TRBJ1-1; D remains unclear. The CDR3 has 12 amino acids. V was clipped by 6 bases and J by 8 bases, with 13 bases between them. Germline values: CDR1 SNHLY, CDR2 FYNNEI. The CDR3 sequence is CASRTPGGEAFF. As DNA, the CDR3 is TGTGCCAGCAGGACCCCCGGAGGAGAAGCTTTCTTT.

The chain links TRBV28 to TRBJ2-3; D unresolved. Germline V CDR1 and CDR2: MDHEN, SYDVKM. The CDR3 totals 14 residues. Trimming left V 2 bases short and J 1 base short, with 7 bases between. The CDR3 region is CASSLSFRTDTQYF. Written as DNA, the CDR3 is TGTGCCAGCAGTTTAAGCTTTCGCACAGATACGCAGTATTTT.

The chain combines TRBV6-1 with TRBJ1-3; D may be TRBD1 (6 bases). The germline V and J ends were trimmed by 1 base and 0 bases, with 25 bases remaining between them. There are 21 residues in the CDR3. Germline V gene lookup returns CDR1 MNHNS and CDR2 SASEGT. This CDR3 is CASSEGSGTWIEGISGNTIYF. CDR3 in DNA: TGTGCCAGCAGTGAAGGTTCTGGGACATGGATCGAGGGGATCTCTGGAAACACCATATATTTT.

The chain employs TRBV28 and TRBJ1-5, with D possibly matching TRBD1 (6 bases). Trimming shortened V by 3 bases and J by 6 bases, and 15 bases separated the two germline ends. This CDR3 has 15 amino acids. Germline V lookup: CDR1 MDHEN, CDR2 SYDVKM. CDR3 DNA sequence: TGTGCCAGCAGTTTTGGTTCCCAGGGGCTTCAGCCCCAGCATTTT. This translates into CASSFGSQGLQPQHF.

V gene TRBV20-1 combines with J gene TRBJ2-1, with 8 bases matching TRBD2. CDR1 and CDR2 from the germline V gene are DFQATT and SNEGSKA (reference sequence). This CDR3 is built from 11 residues. Trimming at V came to 4 bases and at J to 10 bases, leaving 3 bases not matched to a gene. DNA of the CDR3: TGCAGTGCTATAAGACTAGCGGAGCAGTTCTTC. It encodes CSAIRLAEQFF.

The chain employs TRBV2 and TRBJ1-5; D remains unclear. CDR3 length: 14 residues. V lost 1 base and J 3 bases, leaving 7 bases between the germline ends. The germline CDR1 and CDR2 sequences are SNHLY and FYNNEI. The CDR3 DNA is TGTGCCAGCAGTGAAGAAGGATCCAATCAGCCCCAGCATTTT. Translation: CASSEEGSNQPQHF.

As for this clone: Other DNA sequences in the same sample also yield this CDR3. This sequence joins TRBV27 and TRBJ1-5; D unresolved. The CDR3 is made up of 16 amino acids. Per the germline V gene, CDR1 is MNHEY and CDR2 is SMNVEV (reference sequence). With 1 base removed from V and 0 bases from J, the gap between germline ends came to 10 bases. This CDR3 reads CASSLWAGDSNQPQHF. In nucleotides, the CDR3 is TGTGCCAGCAGTTTATGGGCGGGAGATAGCAATCAGCCCCAGCATTTT.

The rearrangement uses TRBV2 and TRBJ2-1; TRBD2 aligns across 12 bases. The CDR3 has 16 residues. Looked up from germline, CDR1 is SNHLY and CDR2 is FYNNEI. With 5 bases clipped from V and 4 bases from J, the junction kept 6 bases outside the gene matches. CDR3 protein: CASSSGLAGTYNEQFF. CDR3 nucleotide sequence: TGTGCCAGCAGTTCCGGACTAGCGGGGACTTACAATGAGCAGTTCTTC.

The count of this clone is one. The rearrangement joins TRBV27 to TRBJ2-3, with TRBD2 matching 8 bases. Germline CDR1 and CDR2: MNHEY and SMNVEV (reference sequence). V was pared by 3 bases and J by 2 bases, with 10 bases of the junction left unmatched. The CDR3 spans 17 residues. As DNA, the CDR3 is TGTGCCAGCAGTTTGGGTGTTAGCGGGACACTCACAGATACGCAGTATTTT. Translated: CASSLGVSGTLTDTQYF.

The CDR3 reads CASRKRGLTNHPYGYTF. In DNA form, the CDR3 reads TGTGCCAGCAGAAAACGGGGACTTACCAACCATCCTTATGGCTACACCTTC. The V and J genes are TRBV28 and TRBJ1-2, with D possibly being TRBD1 (5 bases). From germline, CDR1 is MDHEN and CDR2 SYDVKM. The CDR3 loop spans 17 amino acids. The V end was cut by 6 bases, the J end by 5 bases, with 25 bases between.

The CDR3: CASRIWGPSGDTDTQYF. CDR3 in DNA: TGTGCCAGCAGGATATGGGGACCTAGCGGAGATACAGATACGCAGTATTTT. The gene calls are TRBV27 and TRBJ2-3, with 7 bases fitting TRBD2. J was trimmed by 3 bases and V by 6 bases; bases with no gene match: 15. There are 17 residues in the CDR3. CDR1 is MNHEY, CDR2 SMNVEV, per germline (reference sequence).

V usage is TRBV2 and J usage is TRBJ2-1; maybe TRBD1 (5 bases). Trimming left V 1 base short and J 2 bases short, with 9 bases between. The CDR3 loop spans 15 amino acids. In germline, CDR1 is SNHLY, CDR2 FYNNEI. Here the CDR3 reads CASSEGQGTYNEQFF. In nucleotides, the CDR3 is TGTGCCAGCAGTGAAGGGCAGGGCACCTACAATGAGCAGTTCTTC. Full variable domain (rest looked up from reference TRBV2 and TRBJ2-1): EPEVTQTPSHQVTQMGQEVILRCVPISNHLYFYWYRQILGQKVEFLVSFYNNEISEKSEIFDDQFSVERPDGSNFTLKIRSTKLEDSAMYFCASSEGQGTYNEQFFGPGTRLTVL.

The chain has TRBV9 and TRBJ2-3; D is undetermined. Trimming removed 0 bases from V and 2 bases from J, with 13 bases in between. Germline V CDR1 and CDR2: SGDLS, YYNGEE. This CDR3 region has 16 residues. CDR3 in DNA: TGTGCCAGCAGCGTAGCGGCCAGTACCCACACAGATACGCAGTATTTT. Translation gives CASSVAASTHTDTQYF.

This chain uses TRBV10-2 with TRBJ2-2; the D is unclear. The V end was cut by 7 bases, the J end by 4 bases, with 7 bases between. The CDR3 consists of 12 residues. Germline CDR1 is WSHSY and CDR2 is SAAADI. CDR3 coding DNA: TGCGCCAGCACACACGCCACCGGGGAGCTGTTTTTT. It encodes CASTHATGELFF.

The genes are TRBV4-1 and TRBJ2-2; 10 positions agree with TRBD2. The CDR3 spans 17 residues. The J segment lost 4 bases and the V segment lost 5 bases, leaving 10 bases of the junction unmatched. Germline-derived CDR1 and CDR2 are MGHRA and YSYEKL. The CDR3: CASSGPAGGFGTGELFF. CDR3 nucleotides: TGCGCCAGCAGCGGCCCAGCGGGAGGGTTTGGCACCGGGGAGCTGTTTTTT.

The chain recombines TRBV7-2 with TRBJ2-2; 8 positions match TRBD1. Trimming removed 2 bases from V and 4 bases from J; junction bases left unmatched: 12. Germline V gene data show CDR1 as SGHTA and CDR2 as FQGNSA. This CDR3 has 18 amino acids. The DNA of the CDR3 is TGTGCCAGCAGCTTATTCAGAATTGGACAGGGCTCCACCGGGGAGCTGTTTTTT. This gives the protein CASSLFRIGQGSTGELFF.

This rearrangement joins TRBV29-1 to TRBJ2-7, with a possible D match to TRBD2 (6 bases). Germline lookup yields CDR1 SQVTM and CDR2 ANQGSEA. V was cut by 7 bases and J by 2 bases, with 24 bases left in between. The CDR3 loop spans 16 amino acids. CDR3 sequence (DNA): TGCAGCGCGTCGGGCTCCGGCGGGAAATTCCCCTACGAGCAGTACTTC. Amino acid sequence: CSASGSGGKFPYEQYF.

With respect to this clone: Other DNA sequences in the same sample also yield this CDR3. The chain combines TRBV25-1 with TRBJ1-2; D gene uncertain. CDR3 size: 12 residues. Germline V gene lookup returns CDR1 MGHDK and CDR2 SYGVNS. V was pared by 4 bases and J by 8 bases, with 11 bases between. Here the CDR3 DNA reads TGTGCCAGCAGTGGTCAGGTTGGCGGCTACACCTTC. Protein product: CASSGQVGGYTF.

V and J are TRBV10-3 and TRBJ1-2; the match to TRBD1 covers 10 bases. V lost 6 bases and J lost 0; bases outside the gene matches: 10. CDR3 length: 17 residues. Germline CDR1 is ENHRY and CDR2 is SYGVKD. The DNA of the CDR3 is TGTGCCATCAGAGGAGCCGGGACAGGGGAAACTAACTATGGCTACACCTTC. This translates into CAIRGAGTGETNYGYTF.

V gene TRBV7-9 combines with J gene TRBJ1-2, with unresolved D. V shed 5 bases and J shed 4 bases, with 14 bases lying between them. The germline V gene encodes CDR1 SEHNR and CDR2 FQNEAQ (reference sequence). The CDR3 is 14 residues long. CDR3 nucleotides: TGTGCCAGCAGCCCGGTGGGCCGTATCTATGGCTACACCTTC. As protein: CASSPVGRIYGYTF.

The CDR3 bases are TGTGCCATCAGTGGCGCAGGGGGCATGAACACTGAAGCTTTCTTT. Translation: CAISGAGGMNTEAFF. The V and J genes are TRBV10-3 and TRBJ1-1, with 8 bases that match TRBD1. The ends lost 4 bases at V and 0 bases at J; junction bases unmatched: 4. Germline CDR1 ENHRY, CDR2 SYGVKD. The length of the CDR3 is 15 residues.

This clone was found once. The CDR3 loop is CASSQGSGLKGPQHF. The DNA for the CDR3 is TGTGCCAGCAGCCAAGGATCAGGTCTGAAAGGGCCCCAGCATTTT. The chain joins TRBV4-2 to TRBJ1-5; D unclear. Germline lookup yields CDR1 LGHNA and CDR2 YNFKEQ. The CDR3 contains 15 residues. The V gene lost 1 base and the J gene lost 9 bases, with 16 bases spanning the gap.

The J gene is TRBJ1-1, the V gene TRBV2; possibly TRBD1 for D (5 bases). Trimming stripped 7 bases from V and 0 bases from J, with 18 bases between. Germline V lookup: CDR1 SNHLY, CDR2 FYNNEI. The CDR3 sequence is 16 residues long. Written as DNA, the CDR3 is TGTGCCAGCAACGGAGCGACAGATGCTGTGAACACTGAAGCTTTCTTT. It translates to CASNGATDAVNTEAFF.

This sequence joins TRBV2 and TRBJ1-2, with D perhaps matching TRBD1 (5 bases). CDR1 is SNHLY, CDR2 FYNNEI, per germline. V lost 3 bases and J lost 4, with 9 bases in between. The CDR3 is 13 amino acids. For the CDR3, the DNA is TGTGCCAGCAGTGAGGGGCAGCCCTATGGCTACACCTTC. Amino acid sequence: CASSEGQPYGYTF.

The chain employs TRBV5-6 and TRBJ1-1; weak D call: TRBD1 (5 bases). Trimming cost V 5 bases and J 1 base, with 15 bases left between them. Germline values: CDR1 SGHDT, CDR2 YYEEEE. CDR3 length equals 15 residues. The DNA for the CDR3 is TGTGCCAGCAGTCCTGCTGGGGGGGGGAACACTGAAGCTTTCTTT. Its translation: CASSPAGGGNTEAFF.

Worth noting for this clone: An end of the junction does not agree with germline; a read error may underlie this. The chain uses TRBV4-1 and TRBJ2-7, with 7 bases fitting TRBD1. The CDR3 contains 14 residues. Germline lookup yields CDR1 MGHRA and CDR2 YSYEKL. The CDR3 reads CASGQLPGQDEQYF. DNA of the CDR3: TGCGCCAGCGGCCAACTACCCGGACAGGACGAGCAGTACTTC.

This clone was observed a single time. V and J are TRBV29-1 and TRBJ2-5; D perhaps matches TRBD2 (6 bases). The DNA end is more similar to TRBJ2-7, so the J call may be wrong. The germline V gene has CDR1 SQVTM and CDR2 ANQGSEA. The CDR3 loop spans 12 amino acids. The CDR3 bases are TGCAGCGCCACGGGGGATTTCTACGAGCAGTACTTC. Translating gives CSATGDFYEQYF.

The rearrangement joins TRBV6-6 to TRBJ2-7; D not resolved. CDR1 and CDR2 (germline): MNHNY, SVGAGI (reference sequence). CDR3 length: 16 amino acids. With 2 bases removed from V and 0 bases from J, the gap between germline ends came to 14 bases. The CDR3 nucleotides read TGTGCCAGCAGTTACAAGTATGGTCAGAGCTCCTACGAGCAGTACTTC. Translated: CASSYKYGQSSYEQYF.